This T cell receptor (beta chain) emerged from a study of blood T cell repertoires in COVID-19. The germline CDR1 and CDR2 sequences are LNHDA and SQIVND (reference sequence). There are 15 residues in the CDR3. J was trimmed by 7 bases and V by 4 bases; bases with no gene match: 8. Generated by immunoSEQ multiplex PCR, the TCRdb table keeps only in-frame clones and is missing some. Here the sample spans 80,000 to 95,000 clones, around 87% being singletons. The TCR comes from a human donor in a cohort sampled during active COVID-19. The rearrangement uses TRBV19 and TRBJ1-5, with 9 positions matching TRBD1. The sequenced sample consisted of peripheral blood. The CDR3 DNA sequence: TGTGCCAGTAGTACCGACAGGGGGAGTGGGCAGCCCCAGCATTTT. Translating it yields CASSTDRGSGQPQHF.